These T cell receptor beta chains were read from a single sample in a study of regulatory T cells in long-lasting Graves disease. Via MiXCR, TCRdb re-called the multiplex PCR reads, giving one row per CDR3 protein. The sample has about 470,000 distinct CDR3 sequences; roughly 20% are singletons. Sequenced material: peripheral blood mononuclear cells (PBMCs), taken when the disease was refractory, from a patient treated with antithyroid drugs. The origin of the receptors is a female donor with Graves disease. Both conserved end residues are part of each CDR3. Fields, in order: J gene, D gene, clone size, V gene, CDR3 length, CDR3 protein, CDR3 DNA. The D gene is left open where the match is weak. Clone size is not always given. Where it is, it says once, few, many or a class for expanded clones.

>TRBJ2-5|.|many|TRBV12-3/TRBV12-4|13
CASSGAFRETQYF
TGTGCCAGCAGCGGCGCCTTTAGGGAGACCCAGTACTTC
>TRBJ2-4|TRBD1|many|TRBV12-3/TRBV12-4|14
CASSWGTGRNIQYF
TGTGCCAGCAGTTGGGGGACAGGGAGGAACATTCAGTACTTC
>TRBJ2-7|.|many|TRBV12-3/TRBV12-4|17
CASSSLGGVSFSYEQYF
TGTGCCAGCAGTTCCCTAGGGGGGGTTTCTTTCTCCTACGAGCAGTACTTC
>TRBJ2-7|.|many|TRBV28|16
CASSILQGFRSYEQYF
TGTGCCAGCAGTATCCTTCAGGGGTTTCGGTCCTACGAGCAGTACTTC
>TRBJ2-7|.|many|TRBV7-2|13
CASLGRSSYEQYF
TGTGCCAGCCTGGGACGGTCCTCCTACGAGCAGTACTTC
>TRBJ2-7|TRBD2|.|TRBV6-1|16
CASSATRWREDHEQYF
TGTGCCAGCAGTGCAACTAGATGGCGGGAGGATCACGAGCAGTACTTC
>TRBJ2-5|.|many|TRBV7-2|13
CASSPAIGGTQYF
TGTGCCAGCAGCCCCGCAATCGGGGGGACCCAGTACTTC
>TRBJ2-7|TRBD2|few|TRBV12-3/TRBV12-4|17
CASSLAGGPVFEDEQYF
TGTGCCAGCAGTTTAGCGGGAGGGCCTGTATTCGAAGACGAGCAGTACTTC
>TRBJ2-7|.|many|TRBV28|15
CASSPLAQDVYEQYF
TGTGCCAGCAGCCCTCTAGCGCAGGACGTCTACGAGCAGTACTTC
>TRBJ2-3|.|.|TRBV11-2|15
CASSPTGLSTDTQYF
TGTGCCAGCAGCCCAACGGGCCTTAGCACAGATACGCAGTATTTT
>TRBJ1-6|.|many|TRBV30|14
CAWSAGDYNSPLHF
TGTGCCTGGAGTGCCGGGGACTATAATTCACCCCTCCACTTT
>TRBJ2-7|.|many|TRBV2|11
CASSLTWEQYF
TGTGCCAGCAGTCTTACATGGGAGCAGTACTTC
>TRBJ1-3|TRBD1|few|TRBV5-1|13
CASTGGTGNTIYF
TGCGCCAGCACAGGGGGAACTGGAAACACCATATATTTT
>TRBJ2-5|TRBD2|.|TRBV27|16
CATNPVAGGPGETQYF
TGTGCCACCAACCCCGTAGCGGGAGGGCCGGGGGAGACCCAGTACTTC
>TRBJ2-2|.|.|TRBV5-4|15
CASSLGPGNTGELFF
TGTGCCAGCAGCTTGGGTCCAGGGAACACCGGGGAGCTGTTTTTT
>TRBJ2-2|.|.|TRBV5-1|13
CASIDLSTGELFF
TGCGCCAGCATTGACTTGTCCACCGGGGAGCTGTTTTTT
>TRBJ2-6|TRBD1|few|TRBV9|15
CASSAGGAGANVLTF
TGTGCCAGCAGCGCAGGGGGCGCTGGGGCCAACGTCCTGACTTTC
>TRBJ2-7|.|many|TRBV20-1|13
CSAKGLAPHEQYF
TGCAGTGCTAAGGGACTGGCCCCCCACGAGCAGTACTTC
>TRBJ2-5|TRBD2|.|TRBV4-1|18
CASSHRLAGGLSQETQYF
TGCGCCAGCAGCCATCGACTAGCGGGAGGTTTATCTCAAGAGACCCAGTACTTC
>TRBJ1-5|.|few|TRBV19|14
CASSIEGAGQPQHF
TGTGCCAGTAGTATAGAAGGAGCTGGGCAGCCCCAGCATTTT
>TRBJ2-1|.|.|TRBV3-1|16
CASSHLRDGAYNEQFF
TGTGCCAGCAGCCACCTCCGGGACGGGGCCTACAATGAGCAGTTCTTC
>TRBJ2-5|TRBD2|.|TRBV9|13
CASSGLAGGRQYF
TGTGCCAGTTCGGGACTAGCGGGAGGCCGCCAGTACTTC
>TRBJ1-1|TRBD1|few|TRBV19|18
CASSPQGGSISFPDEAFF
TGTGCCAGTAGCCCCCAGGGGGGGAGTATATCGTTCCCCGATGAAGCTTTCTTT
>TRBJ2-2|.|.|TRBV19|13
CASSIRSTGKLFF
TGTGCCAGTAGTATCAGGAGCACCGGGAAGCTGTTTTTT
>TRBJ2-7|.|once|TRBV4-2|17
CASSQSPSFAEPYEQYF
TGTGCCAGCAGCCAAAGCCCCAGCTTCGCGGAGCCCTACGAGCAGTACTTC
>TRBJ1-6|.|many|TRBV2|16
CASRSEGGRGNSPLHF
TGTGCCAGCAGATCGGAGGGAGGGCGAGGTAATTCACCCCTCCACTTT
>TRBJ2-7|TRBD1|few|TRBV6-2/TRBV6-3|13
CASRGQGVHEQYF
TGTGCCAGCAGGGGACAGGGGGTCCACGAGCAGTACTTC